What follows describes a single T cell receptor beta chain. As yet, its antigen is unknown. This sample stems from a study of T cells after yellow fever vaccination. For the study at large: Low-cell-number fractions underwent preparation using SMART-Seq v4 Ultra Low Input.

Study-wide findings and caveats: Researchers cautioned that FACS-sorted repertoires could harbor abundant clonotypes contaminating from the bulk population. At about 97% for CD4 and 70% to 90% for CD8, most primary-vaccination clones showed up again after the booster.

The germline CDR1 and CDR2 sequences are DFQATT and SNEGSKA (reference sequence). The CDR3 totals 14 residues. Trimming at V came to 6 bases and at J to 4 bases, leaving 9 bases not matched to a gene. Conversion of TCR transcripts into cDNA relied on 5'RACE template switching, which added a universal primer site and UMIs. TCRdb used MiXCR to reprocess the 5' RACE reads, holding one entry per CDR3 protein. The sample records hundreds of thousands of distinct CDR3 sequences, approximately 12% being singletons. The chain carries TRBV20-1 and TRBJ1-5, with 7 bases matching TRBD1. The TCR comes from a man under 40 who received the YFV17D yellow fever vaccine. Source: PBMCs, taken on the day of the yellow fever booster vaccination. CDR3 in amino acids: CSAARGQLNQPQHF. The CDR3 DNA follows: TGCAGTGCGGCTAGGGGGCAGCTTAATCAGCCCCAGCATTTT.